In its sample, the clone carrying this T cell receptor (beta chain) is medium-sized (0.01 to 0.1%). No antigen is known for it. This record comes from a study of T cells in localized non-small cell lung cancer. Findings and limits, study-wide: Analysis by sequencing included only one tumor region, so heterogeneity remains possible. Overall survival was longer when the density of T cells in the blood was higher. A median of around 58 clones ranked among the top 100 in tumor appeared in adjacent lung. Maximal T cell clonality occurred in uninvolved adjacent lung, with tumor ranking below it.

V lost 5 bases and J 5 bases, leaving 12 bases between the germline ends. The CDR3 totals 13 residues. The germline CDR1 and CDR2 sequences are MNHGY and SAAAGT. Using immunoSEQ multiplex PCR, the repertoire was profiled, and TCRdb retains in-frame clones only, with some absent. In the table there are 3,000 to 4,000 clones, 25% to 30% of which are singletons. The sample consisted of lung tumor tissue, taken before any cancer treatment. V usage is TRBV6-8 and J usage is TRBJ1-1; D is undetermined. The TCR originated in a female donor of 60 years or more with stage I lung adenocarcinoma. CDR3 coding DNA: TGTGCCAGCAGTGATGGGCCGTGGACTGAAGCTTTCTTT. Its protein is CASSDGPWTEAFF.